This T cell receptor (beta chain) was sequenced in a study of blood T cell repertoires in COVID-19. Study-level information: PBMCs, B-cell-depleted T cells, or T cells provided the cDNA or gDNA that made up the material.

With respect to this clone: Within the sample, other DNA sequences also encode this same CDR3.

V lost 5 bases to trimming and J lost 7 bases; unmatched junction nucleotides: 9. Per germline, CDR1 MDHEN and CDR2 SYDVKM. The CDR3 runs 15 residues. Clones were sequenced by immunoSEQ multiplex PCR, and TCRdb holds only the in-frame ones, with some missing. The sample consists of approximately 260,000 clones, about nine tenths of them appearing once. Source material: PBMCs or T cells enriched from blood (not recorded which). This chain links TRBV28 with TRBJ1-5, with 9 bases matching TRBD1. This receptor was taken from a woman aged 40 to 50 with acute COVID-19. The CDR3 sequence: CASSLGQGYRQPQHF. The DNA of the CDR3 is TGTGCCAGCAGTCTCGGACAGGGGTATCGACAGCCCCAGCATTTT.